The TCR beta chain described here comes from a study of T cell responses to AZD1222 COVID-19 vaccine listed by TCRdb under 2021. Context from the whole study: AZD1222 recipients with second doses at about 4 weeks or about 12 weeks were pooled, because spike-specific TCR depth and breadth did not differ between schedules. A total of about 250 trial participants underwent TCR sequencing, of whom 200 to 220 had received two doses of AZD1222 and about 25 had received two doses of the MenACWY control vaccine. Trial participants were enrolled into age subgroups of 18-55, 56-69 and 70-plus years, which contained 148, 28 and 57 TCR-sequenced participants, respectively. What the work shows at the level of the full study, not this receptor alone: In the small 56-69-year group, the increase in depth fell short of significance, most likely because of low power. Most participants were white British and females outnumbered males, and the authors suggested that clonal diversity may have been underestimated. No day 14 peak-response samples were available, so repertoires were characterized only after the peak T cell response. Epitopes outside the regions mutated in the B.1.351 and B.1.1.7 variants were reportedly recognized by nearly half of the unique spike-specific TCRs. Only a handful of AZD1222 recipients were SARS-CoV-2 seropositive at baseline, limiting conclusions about previously exposed vaccinees. After two AZD1222 doses, both the breadth and the depth of spike-specific TCRs were significantly higher than at day 0 and than in MenACWY recipients. The vaccine-associated CD4 TCRs covered the entire spike protein, and the dominant responses fell in regions 160-218 and 743-854.

Trimming accounts for 5 bases at V and 2 bases at J, while the number of junction bases matched to no gene is 7. The CDR3, from cysteine to phenylalanine, totals 15 residues. CDR3 DNA is the only sequence kept; it has 45 bases, read in frame from the first base. CDR1 and CDR2 are drawn from the germline V gene: SGHVS, FQNEAQ. The CDR3 regions of human TCRbeta chains were analyzed by immunosequencing. Processing in the source paper ran as follows. Repertoire TCRs were matched against a reference library of SARS-CoV-2-specific TCRs generated with the MIRA antigen-specificity platform. Breadth was defined as the fraction of unique TCRs that were SARS-CoV-2-associated, and depth was defined as the fraction of total T cells that were SARS-CoV-2-associated. Each spike-specific TCR was assigned to its reactive spike region and to a CD4 or CD8 class using the MIRA data. Log10-transformed breadth and depth values were compared by one-way ANOVA with Sidak's multiple comparisons tests. TCRdb obtained this table from immuneACCESS and retained in-frame rearrangements with V and J assigned. These tables miss some clones; where compared with another copy, unresolved V genes account for less than half of the shortfall, and the remainder is unexplained. D and trimming were read from the DNA, whereas the V and J calls and clone size are those reported in that table. This sample comprises 150,000 to 200,000 clones, approximately 92% of them detected only once. Together, the top ten hold over 1% of the sample.

Per the publication, the time point label means: baseline before first vaccination. Samples from vaccinated people were obtained from the UK trials COV001 and COV002, which included a single-blind randomized controlled phase 2/3 trial of AZD1222 (ChAdOx1 nCoV-19) in healthy adults. For TCRbeta chain sequencing, PBMC samples from trial participants were taken at day 0 and at day 28 after the second dose. Remarks on this clone: Its antigen has not been determined. Per-base quality was not reported, and no clone a single base away is much larger than it.

The source was peripheral blood, collected on day 0 of AZD1222 vaccination. This chain is built from TRBV7-8 and TRBJ1-1; the junction holds 8 bases that match TRBD1. The TCR originated in an adult in good health. The nucleotide sequence reads TGTGCCAGCAGCCTCTCAGGGGGCGTTAACACTGAAGCTTTCTTT. The resulting protein is CASSLSGGVNTEAFF. Reference TRBV7-8 and TRBJ1-1 proteins supply the regions before and after the CDR3; the full variable domain is: GAGVSQSPRYKVAKRGQDVALRCDPISGHVSLFWYQQALGQGPEFLTYFQNEAQLDKSGLPSDRFFAERPEGSVSTLKIQRTQQEDSAVYLCASSLSGGVNTEAFFGQGTRLTVV.